This T cell receptor (beta chain) was identified during a study of cytomegalovirus exposure and HLA in healthy donors. 13 Jbeta primers and 60 Vbeta primers were used for the PCR. Per the original methods: Per a later analysis, the number of unique TCR beta chains was around 80 million, of which about 11 million were shared. Measured with immunoSEQ multiplex PCR; TCRdb has only the in-frame clones, and not every one. The DNA gave D and trimming, while V, J and clone size come from that table. The table records about 150,000 clones, 80% of them present only once. Trimming pared 5 bases from V and 4 bases from J, leaving 19 bases between. The CDR3 covers 16 residues. In germline, CDR1 is SGHRS, CDR2 YFSETQ.

The sequenced sample was PBMCs. The source is a woman aged 40 to 50 in good health and CMV-seronegative. This chain connects TRBV5-1 to TRBJ2-1, with D perhaps TRBD1 (6 bases). The CDR3 DNA is TGCGCCAGCAGTTTCAGGGGACCTCCTGGATACAATGAGCAGTTCTTC. It encodes CASSFRGPPGYNEQFF.